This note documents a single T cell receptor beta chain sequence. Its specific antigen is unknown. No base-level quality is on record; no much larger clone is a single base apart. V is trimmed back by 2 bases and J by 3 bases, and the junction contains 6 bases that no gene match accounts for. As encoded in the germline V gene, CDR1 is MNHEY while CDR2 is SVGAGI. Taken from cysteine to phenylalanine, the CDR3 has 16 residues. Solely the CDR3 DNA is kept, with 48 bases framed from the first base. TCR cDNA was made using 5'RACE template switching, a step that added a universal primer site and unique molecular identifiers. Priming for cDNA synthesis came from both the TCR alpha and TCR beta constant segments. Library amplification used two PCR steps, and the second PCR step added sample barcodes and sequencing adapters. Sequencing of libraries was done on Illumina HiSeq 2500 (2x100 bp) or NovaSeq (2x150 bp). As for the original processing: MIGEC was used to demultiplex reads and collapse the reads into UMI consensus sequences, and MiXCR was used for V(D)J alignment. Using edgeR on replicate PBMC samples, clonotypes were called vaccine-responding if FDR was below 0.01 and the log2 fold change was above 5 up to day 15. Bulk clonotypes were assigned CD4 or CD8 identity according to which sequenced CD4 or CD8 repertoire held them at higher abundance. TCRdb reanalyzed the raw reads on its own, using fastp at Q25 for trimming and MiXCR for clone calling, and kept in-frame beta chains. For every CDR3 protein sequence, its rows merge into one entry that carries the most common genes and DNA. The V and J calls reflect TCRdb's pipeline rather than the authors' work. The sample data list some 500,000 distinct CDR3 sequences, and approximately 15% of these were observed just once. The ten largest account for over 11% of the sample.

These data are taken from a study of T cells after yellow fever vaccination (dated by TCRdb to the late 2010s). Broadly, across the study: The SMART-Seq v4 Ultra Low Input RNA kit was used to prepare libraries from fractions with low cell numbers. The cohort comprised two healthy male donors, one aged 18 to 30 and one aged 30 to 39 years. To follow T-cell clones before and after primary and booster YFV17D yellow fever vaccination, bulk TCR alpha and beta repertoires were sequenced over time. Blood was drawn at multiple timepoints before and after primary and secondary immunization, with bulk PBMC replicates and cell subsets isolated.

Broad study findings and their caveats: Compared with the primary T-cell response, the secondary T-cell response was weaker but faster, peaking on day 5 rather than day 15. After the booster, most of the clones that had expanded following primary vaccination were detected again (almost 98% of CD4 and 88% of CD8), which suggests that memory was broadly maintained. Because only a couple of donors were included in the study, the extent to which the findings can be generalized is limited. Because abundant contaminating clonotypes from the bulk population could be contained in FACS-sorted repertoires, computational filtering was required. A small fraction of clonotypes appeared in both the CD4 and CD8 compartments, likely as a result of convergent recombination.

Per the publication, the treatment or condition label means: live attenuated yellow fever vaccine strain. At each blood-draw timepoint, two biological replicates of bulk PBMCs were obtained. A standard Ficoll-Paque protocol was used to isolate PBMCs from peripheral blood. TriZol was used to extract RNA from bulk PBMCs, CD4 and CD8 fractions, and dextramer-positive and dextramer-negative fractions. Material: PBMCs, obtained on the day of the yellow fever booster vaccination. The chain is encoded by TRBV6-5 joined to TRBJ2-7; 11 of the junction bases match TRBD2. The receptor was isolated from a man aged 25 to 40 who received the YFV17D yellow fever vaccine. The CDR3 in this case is CASSYVSTSGSYEQYF. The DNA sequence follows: TGTGCCAGCAGTTACGTCTCCACTAGCGGGAGCTACGAGCAGTACTTC.